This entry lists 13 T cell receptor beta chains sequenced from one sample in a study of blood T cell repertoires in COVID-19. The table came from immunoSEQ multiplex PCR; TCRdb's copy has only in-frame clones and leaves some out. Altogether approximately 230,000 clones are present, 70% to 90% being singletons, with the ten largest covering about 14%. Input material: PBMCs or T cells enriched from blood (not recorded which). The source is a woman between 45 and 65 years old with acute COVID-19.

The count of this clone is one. The CDR3 sequence is CASSLDLETRDNEQFF. CDR3 nucleotides: TGTGCCAGCAGCTTAGATCTAGAGACTAGAGACAATGAGCAGTTCTTC. The chain couples TRBV11-2 to TRBJ2-1; D may be TRBD2 (6 bases). V gave up 0 bases and J gave up 5 bases, with 14 bases separating them. Germline V CDR1 and CDR2: SGHAT, FQNNGV. CDR3 length: 16 amino acids.

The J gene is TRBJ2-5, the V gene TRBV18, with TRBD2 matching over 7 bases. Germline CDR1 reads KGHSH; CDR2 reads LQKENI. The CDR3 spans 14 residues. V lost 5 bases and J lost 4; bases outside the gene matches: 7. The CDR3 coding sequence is TGTGCCAGCTCAGATACTAGCGAAGGAGAGACCCAGTACTTC. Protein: CASSDTSEGETQYF.

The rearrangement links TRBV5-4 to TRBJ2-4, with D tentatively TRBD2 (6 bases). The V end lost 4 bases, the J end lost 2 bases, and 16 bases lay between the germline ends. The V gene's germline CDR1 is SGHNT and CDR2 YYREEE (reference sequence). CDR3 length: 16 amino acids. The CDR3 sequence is CASSPGLLASKNIQYF. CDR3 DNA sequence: TGTGCCAGCAGCCCCGGACTCCTAGCGTCCAAAAACATTCAGTACTTC.

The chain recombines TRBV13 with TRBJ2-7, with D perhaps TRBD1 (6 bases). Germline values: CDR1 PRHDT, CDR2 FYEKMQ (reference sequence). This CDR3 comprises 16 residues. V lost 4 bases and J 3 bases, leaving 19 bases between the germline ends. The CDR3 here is CASSSPGQHSIYEQYF. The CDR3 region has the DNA TGTGCCAGCAGCTCCCCGGGACAACATTCTATCTACGAGCAGTACTTC.

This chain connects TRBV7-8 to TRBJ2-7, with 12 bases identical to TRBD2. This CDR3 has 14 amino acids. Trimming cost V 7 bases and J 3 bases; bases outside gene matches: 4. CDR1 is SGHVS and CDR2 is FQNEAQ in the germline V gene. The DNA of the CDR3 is TGTGCCAGCAATAGACTAGCGGGGGACTACGAGCAGTACTTC. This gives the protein CASNRLAGDYEQYF. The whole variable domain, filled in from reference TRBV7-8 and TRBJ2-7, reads GAGVSQSPRYKVAKRGQDVALRCDPISGHVSLFWYQQALGQGPEFLTYFQNEAQLDKSGLPSDRFFAERPEGSVSTLKIQRTQQEDSAVYLCASNRLAGDYEQYFGPGTRLTVT.

The CDR3 here is CASCSQRNTEAFF. Written as DNA, the CDR3 is TGTGCCAGCTGCTCACAGAGGAACACTGAAGCTTTCTTT. The chain employs TRBV28 and TRBJ1-1, with D uncertain. CDR1 is MDHEN, CDR2 SYDVKM, per germline. There are 13 residues in the CDR3. V shed 8 bases and J shed 1 base, with 11 bases lying between them.

The CDR3 loop reads CASRQDQGVNGYTF. Here the CDR3 DNA reads TGCGCCAGCAGGCAGGACCAGGGGGTAAATGGCTACACCTTC. The J gene is TRBJ1-2, the V gene TRBV5-1, with 7 nucleotides matching TRBD1. The CDR3 has 14 residues. The junction had 10 bases not matched to a gene; V was cut back by 5 bases and J by 6 bases. Germline CDR1 and CDR2: SGHRS and YFSETQ.

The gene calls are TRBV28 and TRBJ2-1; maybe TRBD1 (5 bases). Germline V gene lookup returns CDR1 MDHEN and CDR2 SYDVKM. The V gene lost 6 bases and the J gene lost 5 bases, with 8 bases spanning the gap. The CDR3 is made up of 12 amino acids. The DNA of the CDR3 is TGTGCCAGCAGCAAGACAGACAATGAGCAGTTCTTC. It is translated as CASSKTDNEQFF.

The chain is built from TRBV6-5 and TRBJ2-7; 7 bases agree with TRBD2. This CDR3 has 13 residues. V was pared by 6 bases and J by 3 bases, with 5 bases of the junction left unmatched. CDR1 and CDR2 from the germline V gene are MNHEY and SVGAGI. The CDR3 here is CASSSGLVYEQYF. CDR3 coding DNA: TGTGCCAGCAGCTCCGGACTAGTCTACGAGCAGTACTTC.

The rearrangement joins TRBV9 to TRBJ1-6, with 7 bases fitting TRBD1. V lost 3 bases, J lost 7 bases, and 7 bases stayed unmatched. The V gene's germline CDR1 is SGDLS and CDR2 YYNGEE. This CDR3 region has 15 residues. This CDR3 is CASSGQTGSNSPLHF. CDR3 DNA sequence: TGTGCCAGCAGCGGGCAGACAGGGTCAAATTCACCCCTCCACTTT.

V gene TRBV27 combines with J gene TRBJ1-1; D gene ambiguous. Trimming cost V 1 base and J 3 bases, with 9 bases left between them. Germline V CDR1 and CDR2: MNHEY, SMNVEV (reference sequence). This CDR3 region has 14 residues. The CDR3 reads CASSLLVGDTEAFF. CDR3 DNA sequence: TGTGCCAGCAGTTTATTGGTGGGCGACACTGAAGCTTTCTTT.

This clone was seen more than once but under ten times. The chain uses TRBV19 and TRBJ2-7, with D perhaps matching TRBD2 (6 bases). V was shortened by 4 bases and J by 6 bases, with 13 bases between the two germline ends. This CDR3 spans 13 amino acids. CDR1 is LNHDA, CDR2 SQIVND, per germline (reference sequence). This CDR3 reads CASSRGGRLEQYF. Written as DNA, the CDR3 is TGTGCCAGTAGTAGGGGAGGCAGGCTCGAGCAGTACTTC.

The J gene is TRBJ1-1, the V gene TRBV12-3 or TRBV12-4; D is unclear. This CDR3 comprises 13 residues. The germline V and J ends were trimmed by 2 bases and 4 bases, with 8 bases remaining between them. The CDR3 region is CASSLFEATEAFF. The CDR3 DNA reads TGTGCCAGCAGTTTATTCGAGGCCACTGAAGCTTTCTTT.